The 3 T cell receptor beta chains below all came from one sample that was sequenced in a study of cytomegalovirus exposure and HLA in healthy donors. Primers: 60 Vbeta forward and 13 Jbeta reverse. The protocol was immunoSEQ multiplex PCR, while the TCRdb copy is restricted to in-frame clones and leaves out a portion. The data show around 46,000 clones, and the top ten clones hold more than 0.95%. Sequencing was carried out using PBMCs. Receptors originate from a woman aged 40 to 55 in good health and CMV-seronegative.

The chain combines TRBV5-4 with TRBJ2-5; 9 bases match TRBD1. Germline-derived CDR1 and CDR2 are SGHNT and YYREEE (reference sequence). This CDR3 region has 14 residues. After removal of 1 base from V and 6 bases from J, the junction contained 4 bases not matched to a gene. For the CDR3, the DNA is TGTGCCAGCAGCTTGACAGGGGGCACACAGACCCAGTACTTC. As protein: CASSLTGGTQTQYF.

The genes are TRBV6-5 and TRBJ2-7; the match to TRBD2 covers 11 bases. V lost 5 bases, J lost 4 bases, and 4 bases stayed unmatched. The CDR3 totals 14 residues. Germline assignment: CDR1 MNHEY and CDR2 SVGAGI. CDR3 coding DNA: TGTGCCAGCAGTGATAGCGGGAGGGTTTACGAGCAGTACTTC. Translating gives CASSDSGRVYEQYF.

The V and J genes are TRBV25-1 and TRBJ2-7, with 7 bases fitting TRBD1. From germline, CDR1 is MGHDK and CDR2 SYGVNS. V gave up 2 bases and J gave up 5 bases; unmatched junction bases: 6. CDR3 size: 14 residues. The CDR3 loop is CASSEGEGGDEQYF. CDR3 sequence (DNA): TGTGCCAGCAGTGAAGGGGAAGGGGGCGACGAGCAGTACTTC.